This TCR beta chain is drawn from a study of T cells in Graves' hyperthyroidism and ophthalmopathy. The TCR beta CDR3 regions underwent amplification using RNA transcripts as the source. HTBI primers drove first-round RT-PCR of the TCR CDR3. MiXCR was run by TCRdb on the multiplex PCR reads, yielding one entry per CDR3 protein. This sample has 480,000 or so distinct CDR3 sequences, with 35% to 50% found just once. This clonotype was picked up many times. The CDR3 length is 14 residues. Germline V gene lookup returns CDR1 ENHRY and CDR2 SYGVKD. Trimming cost V 0 bases and J 6 bases, with 11 bases left between them.

The gene calls are TRBV10-3 and TRBJ1-1; D is undetermined. Sequenced material: peripheral blood or thyroid tissue (not recorded which). The clonotype originates from an adult woman with Graves' disease, either hyperthyroidism or ophthalmopathy (not recorded which). CDR3 in amino acids: CAISESRRVAEAFF. The CDR3 coding sequence is TGTGCCATCAGTGAGTCGCGGAGGGTGGCTGAAGCTTTCTTT.